The 21 T cell receptor beta chains in this list originate from one sample, sequenced in a study of control samples from healthy donors and cancer patients. Sequencing was performed with immunoSEQ multiplex PCR; in TCRdb, only in-frame clones are kept and a portion is missing. There are 170,000 or so clones in the sample; around 94% occur only once, and more than 1.1% lies in the top ten. Sequenced sample: blood. The source of these receptors is a woman under 30 in good health.

A remark on this clone: Other DNA sequences of this sample code for an identical CDR3. The J gene is TRBJ2-3, the V gene TRBV10-1, with D tentatively TRBD2 (6 bases). From germline, CDR1 is WNHNN and CDR2 SYGVQD (reference sequence). The CDR3 sequence is 13 residues long. The V end was cut by 8 bases, the J end by 0 bases, with 9 bases between. The CDR3 nucleotides read TGCGCCAGCTCCGGGACTAGCACAGATACGCAGTATTTT. It specifies CASSGTSTDTQYF.

V gene TRBV7-2 combines with J gene TRBJ1-6; D uncertain. Looked up from germline, CDR1 is SGHTA and CDR2 is FQGNSA. The CDR3 extends over 13 amino acids. Between the trimmed V and J ends, which lost 2 bases and 10 bases, there was a span of 9 bases. This chain's CDR3 is CASSLRLGSPLHF. As DNA, the CDR3 is TGTGCCAGCAGCTTAAGACTGGGGTCACCCCTCCACTTT.

The chain combines TRBV6-5 with TRBJ1-6, with D hard to call. Per the germline V gene, CDR1 is MNHEY and CDR2 is SVGAGI. With 10 bases removed from V and 7 bases from J, the gap between germline ends came to 14 bases. The CDR3 extends over 13 amino acids. CDR3 region: CATNREQNSPLHF. The CDR3 DNA reads as TGTGCCACCAACCGGGAGCAGAATTCACCCCTCCACTTT.

The rearrangement uses TRBV2 and TRBJ1-2; D unclear. V lost 2 bases, J lost 6 bases, and 10 bases lay in between. Per the germline V gene, CDR1 is SNHLY and CDR2 is FYNNEI. The CDR3 consists of 13 residues. CDR3 region: CASSEYLGDGYTF. CDR3 nucleotides: TGTGCCAGCAGTGAATATTTGGGAGATGGCTACACCTTC.

This clone has a single count. CDR3 bases: TGTGCCAGCAGTTACGCCGGGATTCAAGAGACCCAGTACTTC. Residues: CASSYAGIQETQYF. The chain carries TRBV6-5 and TRBJ2-5, with D perhaps matching TRBD2 (5 bases). V was shortened by 2 bases and J by 2 bases, with 9 bases between the two germline ends. The V gene's germline CDR1 is MNHEY and CDR2 SVGAGI. The CDR3 covers 14 residues.

The V gene is TRBV7-9, the J gene TRBJ2-3; TRBD1 is a possible D gene (6 bases). The CDR3 is 12 amino acids. The germline CDR1 and CDR2 sequences are SEHNR and FQNEAQ (reference sequence). Deletions cut 3 bases from V and 14 bases from J, with 15 bases between. This chain's CDR3 is CASSLGQAYVYF. The CDR3 DNA reads as TGTGCCAGCAGCTTGGGACAAGCATACGTGTATTTT.

V and J are TRBV2 and TRBJ1-5; 8 positions match TRBD1. V was pared by 10 bases and J by 4 bases, with 12 bases of the junction left unmatched. CDR1 and CDR2 (germline): SNHLY, FYNNEI. This CDR3 spans 15 amino acids. CDR3: CATSSGQGLNQPQHF. DNA for the CDR3: TGTGCCACCTCCTCAGGACAGGGCCTAAATCAGCCCCAGCATTTT.

The rearrangement joins TRBV6-6 to TRBJ1-1; TRBD1 agrees at 9 bases. Trimming at V came to 6 bases and at J to 4 bases, leaving 15 bases not matched to a gene. The CDR3 extends over 17 amino acids. Germline assignment: CDR1 MNHNY and CDR2 SVGAGI (reference sequence). The CDR3 region has the DNA TGTGCCAGCAGCCGAACAGGACAGGGGATGAGGACCACTGAAGCTTTCTTT. This sequence encodes CASSRTGQGMRTTEAFF.

The chain carries TRBV6-5 and TRBJ1-2; weak D call: TRBD1 (5 bases). V lost 2 bases and J 1 base, leaving 14 bases between the germline ends. The CDR3 totals 16 residues. Germline CDR1 is MNHEY and CDR2 is SVGAGI. Written as DNA, the CDR3 is TGTGCCAGCAGTTACGGGGCCACCAGTCGTAACTATGGCTACACCTTC. Its translation: CASSYGATSRNYGYTF.

The gene calls are TRBV19 and TRBJ1-6; D is unclear. This CDR3 spans 15 amino acids. Trimming cost V 5 bases and J 5 bases, with 13 bases left between them. The germline V gene encodes CDR1 LNHDA and CDR2 SQIVND (reference sequence). For the CDR3, the DNA is TGTGCCAGTAGTGGTAACGGGCTAAATAATTCACCCCTCCACTTT. Its protein is CASSGNGLNNSPLHF.

The rearrangement uses TRBV29-1 and TRBJ1-4; the D gene is possibly TRBD1 (6 bases). The CDR3 sequence is 18 residues long. V was trimmed by 6 bases and J by 7 bases, leaving 30 bases between them. Germline assignment: CDR1 SQVTM and CDR2 ANQGSEA. CDR3 nucleotide sequence: TGCAGCGTCAGAGTGGGGGCGAGCAGGATGCGTCCGGGTGAAAAACTGTTTTTT. Translating gives CSVRVGASRMRPGEKLFF. The full variable domain, its missing parts supplied by reference TRBV29-1 and TRBJ1-4, is SAVISQKPSRDICQRGTSLTIQCQVDSQVTMMFWYRQQPGQSLTLIATANQGSEATYESGFVIDKFPISRPNLTFSTLTVSNMSPEDSSIYLCSVRVGASRMRPGEKLFFGSGTQLSVL.

The chain has TRBV30 and TRBJ2-1; TRBD1 might be the D (6 bases). The CDR3 extends over 11 amino acids. V was shortened by 3 bases and J by 12 bases, with 12 bases between the two germline ends. Germline CDR1 is GTSNPN and CDR2 is SVGIG (reference sequence). The CDR3 DNA reads TGTGCCTGGAGGGCCGGGACATCGCAGTTCTTC. This codes for CAWRAGTSQFF. Using reference TRBV30 and TRBJ2-1 for the parts outside the CDR3, the full variable domain is SQTIHQWPATLVQPVGSPLSLECTVEGTSNPNLYWYRQAAGRGLQLLFYSVGIGQISSEVPQNLSASRPQDRQFILSSKKLLLSDSGFYLCAWRAGTSQFFGPGTRLTVL.

This clone was seen a handful of times. The chain employs TRBV6-5 and TRBJ1-5; D not certain. Deletions cut 4 bases from V and 3 bases from J, with 13 bases between. Per the germline V gene, CDR1 is MNHEY and CDR2 is SVGAGI. The CDR3 has 15 amino acids. The CDR3 sequence: CASSSSGLANQPQHF. DNA of the CDR3: TGTGCCAGCAGTTCCTCCGGGCTTGCCAATCAGCCCCAGCATTTT.

This chain joins TRBV2 and TRBJ2-1; 7 bases map to TRBD1. The CDR3 is 13 residues long. The junction had 5 bases not matched to a gene; V was cut back by 9 bases and J by 3 bases. Germline V gene sequence: CDR1 SNHLY, CDR2 FYNNEI. CDR3 residues: CARGQPGYNEQFF. The DNA for the CDR3 is TGTGCCAGGGGACAGCCAGGCTACAATGAGCAGTTCTTC.

The rearrangement uses TRBV6-5 and TRBJ1-2; TRBD1 matches at 7 bases. There are 16 residues in the CDR3. V lost 0 bases and J lost 7; bases outside the gene matches: 11. The germline gives CDR1 MNHEY, CDR2 SVGAGI. The CDR3 region has the DNA TGTGCCAGCAGTTACTCGATGAGAGGGGGCGCCGGTGGCTACACCTTC. Its protein is CASSYSMRGGAGGYTF.

This clone appeared once. The chain uses TRBV7-2 and TRBJ2-2, with unresolved D. The V and J ends lost 2 bases and 4 bases respectively, with 5 bases between them. Looked up from germline, CDR1 is SGHTA and CDR2 is FQGNSA. This CDR3 spans 13 amino acids. CDR3 in amino acids: CASSLQVTGELFF. The DNA for the CDR3 is TGTGCCAGCAGCTTACAGGTCACCGGGGAGCTGTTTTTT.

The chain employs TRBV5-1 and TRBJ1-2; unclear D gene. CDR3 size: 13 residues. The germline V and J ends were trimmed by 4 bases and 6 bases, with 13 bases remaining between them. Germline-derived CDR1 and CDR2 are SGHRS and YFSETQ. The CDR3: CASSPRPQDGYTF. DNA for the CDR3: TGCGCCAGCAGCCCTCGCCCCCAGGATGGCTACACCTTC.

The chain combines TRBV15 with TRBJ1-2; unclear D gene. The germline CDR1 and CDR2 sequences are LNHNV and YYDKDF (reference sequence). With 8 bases removed from V and 7 bases from J, the gap between germline ends came to 17 bases. This CDR3 is built from 13 residues. This CDR3 reads CATQRTDLPGYTF. In DNA, the CDR3 is TGTGCCACCCAGAGAACAGACCTCCCTGGCTACACCTTC.

This chain joins TRBV27 and TRBJ2-4; TRBD2 agrees at 8 bases. Germline assignment: CDR1 MNHEY and CDR2 SMNVEV (reference sequence). Trimming cost V 4 bases and J 5 bases; bases outside gene matches: 4. This CDR3 region has 14 residues. DNA for the CDR3: TGTGCCAGCAGTTACCTCGGGGGGGAAAACATTCAGTACTTC. It codes for CASSYLGGENIQYF.

The chain has TRBV7-2 and TRBJ1-4; TRBD1 matches at 7 bases. This CDR3 is 15 amino acids long. Germline V gives CDR1 SGHTA, CDR2 FQGNSA. Losses at the gene ends were 5 bases for V and 5 bases for J; bases not matched to a gene: 8. The CDR3 region has the DNA TGTGCCAGCAGCCTCGGGACAGATACGAATGAAAAACTGTTTTTT. Translating it yields CASSLGTDTNEKLFF.

V gene TRBV10-3 combines with J gene TRBJ1-5, with a weak D call TRBD1 (5 bases). The CDR3 is 15 residues long. Germline V gives CDR1 ENHRY, CDR2 SYGVKD. Trimming stripped 0 bases from V and 6 bases from J, with 12 bases between. CDR3 protein: CAISESAGPGQPQHF. The CDR3 DNA reads TGTGCCATCAGTGAGTCGGCAGGGCCAGGTCAGCCCCAGCATTTT.